Given below is one T cell receptor beta chain in context. Its antigen is not identified. The naive CD8 subset, CD45RO-negative cells positively selected for CCR7, excluded terminally differentiated effector memory CD45RA+ cells. This entry belongs to a study of shared clonotypes between healthy human individuals. Study overall: Donor ages ranged 18 to 49 years: a couple of women, a few men.

Authors' data handling: There were no quality scores in the junction-only immunoSEQ sequences, so filtering differed. The table came from immunoSEQ multiplex PCR; TCRdb's copy has only in-frame clones and leaves some out. That table is the source of V, J and clone size, and D and trimming were worked out from the DNA. Of roughly 2.1 million clones listed, 85% to 95% are singletons. Study conclusions and caveats: Naive CD4 clonotypes were shared across several donors at 4% to 5%. On the whole, naive subsets had larger estimated richness than memory subsets had.

The sequenced material came from naive CD8+ T cells from PBMCs. The clonotype was recovered from a man aged 18 to 29 in good health. Some clones in this sample may be carry-over from other donors' samples.

The CDR3 reads CASQTGDSSYEQYF. The DNA for the CDR3 is TGTGCCTCTCAGACGGGGGACAGCTCCTACGAGCAGTACTTC. This chain uses TRBV7-2 with TRBJ2-7; D perhaps matches TRBD1 (7 bases). This CDR3 comprises 14 residues. The V gene lost 11 bases and the J gene lost 0 bases, with 17 bases spanning the gap. The germline V gene has CDR1 SGHTA and CDR2 FQGNSA.